This T cell receptor beta chain was retrieved from a study of identical twins. In TCRdb, the 5' RACE reads were re-called with MiXCR into one record per CDR3 protein. The sample holds roughly 570,000 distinct CDR3 sequences, more than 9% seen once. CDR1 LGHNA and CDR2 YSLEER come from the germline V gene. This CDR3 spans 18 amino acids. The V end lost 0 bases, the J end lost 0 bases, and 12 bases lay between the germline ends. These data are also associated with another study on yellow fever vaccine responses in identical twins.

The rearrangement uses TRBV4-3 and TRBJ2-6; D gene unclear. The sample was PBMCs. The receptor's source is a woman aged 18-29 years in good health. CDR3 amino acids: CASSQESGPLSGANVLTF. The CDR3, as DNA: TGCGCCAGCAGCCAAGAGAGTGGACCGCTCTCTGGGGCCAACGTCCTGACTTTC.